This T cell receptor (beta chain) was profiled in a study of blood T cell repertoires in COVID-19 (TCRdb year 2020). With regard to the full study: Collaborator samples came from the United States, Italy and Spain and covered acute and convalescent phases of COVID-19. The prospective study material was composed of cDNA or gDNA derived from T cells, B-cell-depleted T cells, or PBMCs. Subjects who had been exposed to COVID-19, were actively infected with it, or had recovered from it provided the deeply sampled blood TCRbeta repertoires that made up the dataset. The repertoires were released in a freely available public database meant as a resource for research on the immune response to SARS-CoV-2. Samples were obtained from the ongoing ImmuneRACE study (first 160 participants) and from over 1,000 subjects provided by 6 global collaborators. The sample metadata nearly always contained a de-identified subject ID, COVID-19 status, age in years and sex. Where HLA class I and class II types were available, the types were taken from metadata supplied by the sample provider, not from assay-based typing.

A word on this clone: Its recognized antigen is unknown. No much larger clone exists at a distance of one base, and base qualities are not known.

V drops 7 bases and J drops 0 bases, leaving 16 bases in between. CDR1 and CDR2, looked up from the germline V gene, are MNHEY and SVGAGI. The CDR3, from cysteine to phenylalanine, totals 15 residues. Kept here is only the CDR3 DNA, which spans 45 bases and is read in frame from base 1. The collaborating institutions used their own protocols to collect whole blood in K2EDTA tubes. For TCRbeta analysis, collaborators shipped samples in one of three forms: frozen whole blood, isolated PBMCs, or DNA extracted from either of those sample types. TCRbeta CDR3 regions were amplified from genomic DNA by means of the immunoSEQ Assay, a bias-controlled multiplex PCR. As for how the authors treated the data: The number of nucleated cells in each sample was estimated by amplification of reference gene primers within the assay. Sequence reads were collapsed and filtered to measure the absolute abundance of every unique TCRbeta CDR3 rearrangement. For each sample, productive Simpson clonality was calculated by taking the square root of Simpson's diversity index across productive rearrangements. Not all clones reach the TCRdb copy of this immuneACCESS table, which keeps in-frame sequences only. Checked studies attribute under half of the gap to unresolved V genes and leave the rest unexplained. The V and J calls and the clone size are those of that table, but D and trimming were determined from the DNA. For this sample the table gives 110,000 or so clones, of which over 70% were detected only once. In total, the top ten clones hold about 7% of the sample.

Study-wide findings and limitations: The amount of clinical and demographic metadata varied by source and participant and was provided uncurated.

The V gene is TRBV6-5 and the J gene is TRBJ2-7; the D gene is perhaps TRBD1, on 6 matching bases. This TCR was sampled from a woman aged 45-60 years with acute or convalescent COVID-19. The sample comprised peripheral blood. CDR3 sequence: CASTLDRQPSYEQYF. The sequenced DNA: TGTGCCAGCACCCTTGACAGGCAACCCTCCTACGAGCAGTACTTC.